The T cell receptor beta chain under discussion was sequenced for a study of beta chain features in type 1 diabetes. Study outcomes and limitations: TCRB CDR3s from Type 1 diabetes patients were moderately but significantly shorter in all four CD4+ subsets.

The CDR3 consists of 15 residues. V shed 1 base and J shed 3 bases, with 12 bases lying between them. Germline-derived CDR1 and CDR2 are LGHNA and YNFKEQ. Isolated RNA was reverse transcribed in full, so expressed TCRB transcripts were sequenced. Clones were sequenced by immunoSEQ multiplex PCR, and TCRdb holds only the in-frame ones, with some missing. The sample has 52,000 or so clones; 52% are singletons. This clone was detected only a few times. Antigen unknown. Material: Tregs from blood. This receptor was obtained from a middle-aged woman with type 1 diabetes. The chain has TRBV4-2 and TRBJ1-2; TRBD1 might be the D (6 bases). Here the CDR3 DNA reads TGTGCCAGCAGCCAAGCCCTTGGGGGCGACTATGGCTACACCTTC. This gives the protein CASSQALGGDYGYTF.